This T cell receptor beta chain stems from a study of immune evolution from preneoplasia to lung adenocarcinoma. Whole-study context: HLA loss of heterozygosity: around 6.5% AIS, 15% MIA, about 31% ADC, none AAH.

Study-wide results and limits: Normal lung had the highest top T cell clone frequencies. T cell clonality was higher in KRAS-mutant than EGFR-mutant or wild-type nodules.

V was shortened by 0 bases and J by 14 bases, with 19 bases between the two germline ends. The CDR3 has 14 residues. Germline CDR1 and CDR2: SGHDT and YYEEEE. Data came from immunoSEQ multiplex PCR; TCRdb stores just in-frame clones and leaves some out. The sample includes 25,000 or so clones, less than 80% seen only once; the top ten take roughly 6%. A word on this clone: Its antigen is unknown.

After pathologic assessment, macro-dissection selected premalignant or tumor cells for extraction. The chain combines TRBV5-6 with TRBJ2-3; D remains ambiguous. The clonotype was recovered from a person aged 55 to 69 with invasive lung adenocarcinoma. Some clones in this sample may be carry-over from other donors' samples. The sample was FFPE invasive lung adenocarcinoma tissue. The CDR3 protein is CASSLGAVRQGRYF. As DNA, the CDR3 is TGTGCCAGCAGCTTGGGGGCGGTTAGACAAGGCAGGTATTTT.